This T cell receptor beta chain appears in the sequencing data of a study of cytomegalovirus exposure and HLA in healthy donors. Study-wide findings and caveats: Roughly even sequencing depth across donors was the assumption behind the presence/absence analyses.

A remark on this clone: What it binds is unknown.

Primers included in the PCR were 60 Vbeta and 13 Jbeta primers. Here immunoSEQ multiplex PCR was the method, and the copy in TCRdb shows in-frame clones only, minus some. The sample lists 210,000 or so clones; about four fifths were seen once. The V and J ends lost 3 bases and 5 bases respectively, with 10 bases between them. Germline CDR1 reads GTSNPN; CDR2 reads SVGIG (reference sequence). This CDR3 region has 13 residues. Sequencing was done on a sample of PBMCs. The chain employs TRBV30 and TRBJ2-2; weak D call: TRBD1 (6 bases). The origin of this receptor is a woman in her forties or fifties in good health and CMV-seropositive. In nucleotides, the CDR3 is TGTGCCTGGAGCACAGGGTGGACCGGGGAGCTGTTTTTT. This encodes CAWSTGWTGELFF.